The following is a T cell receptor (beta chain) sequence with its context. Its antigen remains unidentified. This entry comes from a study of T cell responses to AZD1222 COVID-19 vaccine. Here immunoSEQ multiplex PCR was the method, and the copy in TCRdb shows in-frame clones only, minus some. This sample yields roughly 98,000 clones, of which about 88% are seen a single time; approximately 15% belongs to the top ten. Study-wide findings and caveats: Reports indicate that nearly half of spike-specific TCRs are directed at unmutated variant regions. Spike-spanning, vaccine-associated CD4 TCRs were dominant at 160-218 and 743-854. Recipients of AZD1222 seropositive at baseline numbered only 6 or 7. Clonal diversity was possibly underestimated, and the donors were mostly white British, with more females.

The clonotype was recovered from an adult who received the AZD1222 COVID-19 vaccine. This specimen consisted of peripheral blood, obtained 28 days after the second AZD1222 dose.

For the CDR3, the DNA is TGTGCCAGCAGCCAAGTAGGCGGGAGCTCCTACAATGAGCAGTTCTTC. This encodes CASSQVGGSSYNEQFF. The genes are TRBV3-1 (or the pseudogene TRBV3-2) and TRBJ2-1, with 7 positions matching TRBD2. This CDR3 is 16 amino acids long. CDR1 is LGHDT, CDR2 YNNKEL, per germline (reference sequence). V lost 1 base to trimming and J lost 0 bases; unmatched junction nucleotides: 3.